This record covers a single T cell receptor beta chain. Its target is not known. In TCRdb, the 5' RACE reads were re-called with MiXCR into one record per CDR3 protein. Of around 6,000 distinct CDR3 sequences listed, roughly 15% are singletons. The record originates from a study of spatial heterogeneity in lung cancer. Background on the study: From matched bulk RNA-seq came a T cell module score, which showed a strong correlation with TCR transcript counts in tumor regions. Raw sequencing reads included, on average, more than 8.5 appearances of each unique TCR and UMI combination.

Notes on the study in general: Tumors with more nonsynonymous mutations had more expanded intratumoral alpha and beta TCRs.

CDR1 is DFQATT and CDR2 is SNEGSKA in the germline V gene (reference sequence). Unmatched junction bases numbered 2, after V lost 1 base and J lost 1 base. This CDR3 contains 14 residues. Time point in this sample: sample taken at primary tumor resection. This rearrangement joins TRBV20-1 to TRBJ2-3, with 7 bases lining up with TRBD1. This TCR derives from a male donor with early-stage non-small cell lung cancer. The sample consisted of lung tumor tissue, taken at surgery. As DNA, the CDR3 is TGCAGTGCTAGAGCCGGGACAGGCACAGATACGCAGTATTTT. It translates to CSARAGTGTDTQYF.